This T cell receptor beta chain was documented in a study of cytomegalovirus exposure and HLA in healthy donors. Study-level findings and limits: DRB1 had the most TCR associations and HLA-C the fewest, a later analysis found, with rates varying by HLA locus.

Each of the donors was a healthy bone marrow donor. Notes on this clone: Its antigen is undetermined.

Looked up from germline, CDR1 is MNHEY and CDR2 is SVGAGI. Trimming left V 5 bases short and J 11 bases short, with 12 bases between. The length of the CDR3 is 11 residues. Researchers ran the PCR with 60 Vbeta and 13 Jbeta primers. TCRdb's table, derived via immunoSEQ multiplex PCR, lists solely in-frame clones and lacks some. The sample gives about 110,000 clones, more than 60% of which show up once; roughly 3.9% is in the top ten. The chain is built from TRBV6-5 and TRBJ1-1, with unresolved D. The clonotype was recovered from a man between 60 and 75 years old in good health and CMV-seronegative. Sequences were obtained from PBMCs. CDR3 residues: CASSTVRGAFF. In DNA form, the CDR3 reads TGTGCCAGCAGTACAGTGCGGGGTGCTTTCTTT.